This passage covers 20 T cell receptor beta chains from one sample sequenced in a study of shared clonotypes between healthy human individuals. Measured with immunoSEQ multiplex PCR; TCRdb has only the in-frame clones, and not every one. The profile shows roughly 2.6 million clones, 90% to 95% of them singletons. Sequencing was carried out using naive CD4+ T cells sorted from blood. Subset in this sample: CD45RA+ positively selected. These receptors originate from a man younger than 30 in good health.

This clone has only one observation. V gene TRBV2 combines with J gene TRBJ2-1; D possibly uses TRBD1 or TRBD2 (7 bases each). The CDR3 has 17 residues. Germline values: CDR1 SNHLY, CDR2 FYNNEI. The CDR3 DNA is TGTGTCCTTCGCCCCCCTGGGGGGGACAGCTCCTACAATGAGCAGTTCTTC. The encoded protein is CVLRPPGGDSSYNEQFF.

The genes are TRBV5-1 and TRBJ2-5, with 8 bases identical to TRBD2. The CDR3 is made up of 16 amino acids. Germline-derived CDR1 and CDR2 are SGHRS and YFSETQ. Losses at the gene ends were 2 bases for V and 2 bases for J; bases not matched to a gene: 8. CDR3 residues: CASSLGASGYQETQYF. DNA of the CDR3: TGCGCCAGCAGCTTAGGGGCTAGCGGGTATCAAGAGACCCAGTACTTC.

This clone was found a few times. The chain couples TRBV30 to TRBJ1-4, with D uncertain. The CDR3 totals 11 residues. The germline V gene has CDR1 GTSNPN and CDR2 SVGIG (reference sequence). The V gene lost 2 bases and the J gene lost 8 bases, with 6 bases spanning the gap. The chain's CDR3 is CAWSREEKLFF. The CDR3 coding sequence is TGTGCCTGGAGTCGCGAGGAAAAACTGTTTTTT.

The chain uses TRBV28 and TRBJ2-5; perhaps TRBD1 as D (5 bases). With the DNA end fitting TRBJ2-7 better, the J assignment may be wrong. The CDR3 sequence is 14 residues long. Per germline, CDR1 MDHEN and CDR2 SYDVKM. CDR3 DNA: TGTGCCAGCAGTCGACGACAGCGACCCTACGAGCAGTACTTC. It translates to CASSRRQRPYEQYF.

V and J are TRBV5-6 and TRBJ1-1; D gene unclear. The CDR3 is 15 amino acids. The V and J ends lost 3 bases and 8 bases respectively, with 20 bases between them. The V gene's germline CDR1 is SGHDT and CDR2 YYEEEE. The CDR3 DNA reads TGTGCCAGCAGCTCCACGCGGGCTGCGGTAGTGGAAGCTTTCTTT. Amino acids: CASSSTRAAVVEAFF.

This sequence joins TRBV4-1 and TRBJ2-3; 9 bases match TRBD2. This CDR3 region has 16 residues. Trimming removed 4 bases from V and 1 base from J; junction bases left unmatched: 6. Germline V gene data show CDR1 as MGHRA and CDR2 as YSYEKL. For the CDR3, the DNA is TGCGCCAGCAGCCCCGTAGCGGGGGCCGGCACAGATACGCAGTATTTT. Protein: CASSPVAGAGTDTQYF.

The chain is built from TRBV10-3 and TRBJ2-7; no definite D call. V was pared by 0 bases and J by 6 bases, with 6 bases between. The CDR3 has 12 amino acids. Germline V gene data show CDR1 as ENHRY and CDR2 as SYGVKD. CDR3 protein: CAISESFGEQYF. The CDR3, as DNA: TGTGCCATCAGTGAGTCGTTTGGCGAGCAGTACTTC.

Comment on this clone: Other DNA sequences within the sample encode an identical CDR3. The chain employs TRBV6-5 and TRBJ1-1; D is ambiguous. The CDR3 runs 14 residues. Germline CDR1 reads MNHEY; CDR2 reads SVGAGI. V shed 2 bases and J shed 1 base, with 8 bases lying between them. Here the CDR3 DNA reads TGTGCCAGCAGTTACGGACGGACGAACACTGAAGCTTTCTTT. Translating it yields CASSYGRTNTEAFF.

The chain recombines TRBV6-6 with TRBJ2-5, with D possibly TRBD2 on 6 matching bases. The germline V and J ends were trimmed by 6 bases and 3 bases, with 11 bases remaining between them. Germline assignment: CDR1 MNHNY and CDR2 SVGAGI (reference sequence). The CDR3 runs 13 residues. The CDR3 nucleotides read TGTGCCAGCAGGACCGGAGGGAAAGAGACCCAGTACTTC. It specifies CASRTGGKETQYF.

The rearrangement joins TRBV4-1 to TRBJ2-3; 12 bases match TRBD2. Germline V gene sequence: CDR1 MGHRA, CDR2 YSYEKL. The CDR3 has 17 residues. Trimming cost V 4 bases and J 0 bases; bases outside gene matches: 5. For the CDR3, the DNA is TGCGCCAGCAGCCGTCGACTAGCGGGGGATAGCACAGATACGCAGTATTTT. The encoded protein is CASSRRLAGDSTDTQYF.

The chain uses TRBV7-9 and TRBJ2-7; tentatively, D is TRBD2 (6 bases). The ends were cut back, 3 bases at V and 6 bases at J, with 24 bases in the middle. The CDR3 extends over 17 amino acids. Germline values: CDR1 SEHNR, CDR2 FQNEAQ (reference sequence). The CDR3 sequence: CASSFDFSTSYNSEQYF. The CDR3 nucleotides are TGTGCCAGCAGCTTTGATTTCTCGACTAGTTATAACTCCGAGCAGTACTTC.

This chain joins TRBV6-5 and TRBJ1-1; D may be TRBD1 (6 bases). V gave up 4 bases and J gave up 0 bases, with 12 bases separating them. The CDR3 consists of 15 residues. CDR1 is MNHEY, CDR2 SVGAGI, per germline. The DNA for the CDR3 is TGTGCCAGCAGTTCCCGGACAGTTATGAACACTGAAGCTTTCTTT. Translated: CASSSRTVMNTEAFF.

Here the CDR3 DNA reads TGCGCCAGCAGCCAAGATCTCGGCCTCTGGATGGACACTGAAGCTTTCTTT. Translated: CASSQDLGLWMDTEAFF. The chain employs TRBV4-1 and TRBJ1-1; D is uncertain. Germline V CDR1 and CDR2: MGHRA, YSYEKL. Deletions cut 0 bases from V and 3 bases from J, with 17 bases between. The CDR3 has 17 residues.

This rearrangement joins TRBV4-1 to TRBJ1-4; possibly TRBD1 for D (6 bases). Germline assignment: CDR1 MGHRA and CDR2 YSYEKL. The CDR3 spans 17 residues. V lost 1 base to trimming and J lost 3 bases, with 15 bases between them. The CDR3 bases are TGCGCCAGCAGCCAAGTTGGCAGGGGATTTCCTAATGAAAAACTGTTTTTT. Its translation is CASSQVGRGFPNEKLFF.

Concerning this clone itself: Other nucleotide sequences from this sample produce the same CDR3. The chain combines TRBV7-2 with TRBJ2-7, with 11 bases lining up with TRBD2. Per the germline V gene, CDR1 is SGHTA and CDR2 is FQGNSA. V gave up 1 base and J gave up 3 bases; unmatched junction bases: 2. CDR3 length: 15 residues. CDR3 in amino acids: CASSLGLAGGYEQYF. CDR3 bases: TGTGCCAGCAGCTTAGGGCTAGCGGGAGGCTACGAGCAGTACTTC.

On this clone itself: This specimen includes other DNA sequences encoding the same CDR3. This chain uses TRBV30 with TRBJ1-6, with D possibly being TRBD1 (5 bases). V was shortened by 5 bases and J by 7 bases, with 12 bases between the two germline ends. Germline V gives CDR1 GTSNPN, CDR2 SVGIG (reference sequence). This CDR3 region has 13 residues. CDR3 sequence (DNA): TGTGCCTGGTCTGGACAAGGGAATTCACCCCTCCACTTT. Encoded protein: CAWSGQGNSPLHF.

CDR3 nucleotides: TGTGCCAGCAGAGAGGCGGGACAGGCGAGGGAGACCCAGTACTTC. Translated, it gives CASREAGQARETQYF. The rearrangement links TRBV28 to TRBJ2-5; 8 bases map to TRBD1. The CDR3 consists of 15 residues. Germline trimming cut 6 bases from V and 5 bases from J; bases unmatched to any gene: 11. Germline V gene lookup returns CDR1 MDHEN and CDR2 SYDVKM.

This clone is a singleton in its sample. The V gene is TRBV5-1, the J gene TRBJ2-7; 8 bases match TRBD1. J lost 4 bases, V lost 4 bases, and 10 bases had no gene match. The germline V gene encodes CDR1 SGHRS and CDR2 YFSETQ. This CDR3 is built from 15 residues. CDR3 DNA: TGCGCCAGCAGCACGACCGGGACAGGACCTTACGAGCAGTACTTC. Its translation is CASSTTGTGPYEQYF.

The rearrangement links TRBV28 to TRBJ1-1; the match to TRBD1 covers 8 bases. The V and J ends lost 7 bases and 6 bases, in that order; junction bases with no gene match: 4. This CDR3 has 12 amino acids. Germline-derived CDR1 and CDR2 are MDHEN and SYDVKM. CDR3 DNA: TGTGCCAGCACCACAGGGGGGGCTGAAGCTTTCTTT. It encodes CASTTGGAEAFF.

Turning to this clone: Other DNA sequences in the sample encode the same CDR3. The chain couples TRBV19 to TRBJ2-7, with a possible D match to TRBD1 (6 bases). The CDR3 spans 12 residues. V was shortened by 0 bases and J by 7 bases, with 7 bases between the two germline ends. Looked up from germline, CDR1 is LNHDA and CDR2 is SQIVND (reference sequence). CDR3 loop: CASSIERGEQYF. The CDR3, as DNA: TGTGCCAGTAGTATAGAGAGGGGGGAGCAGTACTTC.